These 12 T cell receptor beta chains came from one sample sequenced in a study of shared clonotypes between healthy human individuals. Only in-frame clones appear in the TCRdb table, and some are missing; sequencing was by immunoSEQ multiplex PCR. Here the sample spans a few million clones, more than 90% being singletons. Sequences were obtained from naive CD4+ T cells sorted from blood. The subset is: CD45RA+ positively selected. Every receptor here comes from a young man in good health.

The table lists this clone with a few counts. Other nucleotide sequences from this sample produce the same CDR3. This chain joins TRBV20-1 and TRBJ2-7; D gene uncertain. The CDR3 covers 11 residues. From germline, CDR1 is DFQATT and CDR2 SNEGSKA (reference sequence). The V and J ends lost 3 bases and 1 base respectively, with 4 bases between them. CDR3: CSASGSYEQYF. The CDR3 nucleotides read TGCAGTGCTAGCGGATCCTACGAGCAGTACTTC.

This chain joins TRBV28 and TRBJ2-7; perhaps TRBD1 as D (6 bases). Between the trimmed V and J ends, which lost 3 bases and 4 bases, there was a span of 13 bases. Germline CDR1 is MDHEN and CDR2 is SYDVKM. The CDR3 is made up of 14 amino acids. The CDR3 is CASSFPGQRYEQYF. In nucleotides, the CDR3 is TGTGCCAGCAGTTTTCCGGGACAAAGATACGAGCAGTACTTC. The variable domain in full, with the rest retrieved from reference TRBV28 and TRBJ2-7, is DVKVTQSSRYLVKRTGEKVFLECVQDMDHENMFWYRQDPGLGLRLIYFSYDVKMKEKGDIPEGYSVSREKKERFSLILESASTNQTSMYLCASSFPGQRYEQYFGPGTRLTVT.

CDR3 nucleotides: TGTGCCAGCAGCAAACCCCGGGCAACTAATGAAAAACTGTTTTTT. It translates to CASSKPRATNEKLFF. The chain uses TRBV28 and TRBJ1-4; D gene ambiguous. CDR3 length equals 15 residues. Looked up from germline, CDR1 is MDHEN and CDR2 is SYDVKM. V lost 6 bases to trimming and J lost 0 bases, with 11 bases between them.

This clone was recorded a few times. The chain recombines TRBV18 with TRBJ1-5; TRBD1 matches 8 bases. Trimming took 4 bases from V and 0 from J; bases not matched to a gene: 11. The germline gives CDR1 KGHSH, CDR2 LQKENI. CDR3 length: 18 amino acids. The CDR3 DNA is TGTGCCAGCTCACAAAACTCCGGGACAGGAAATAGCAATCAGCCCCAGCATTTT. Translated, it gives CASSQNSGTGNSNQPQHF.

This clone was seen once. This chain joins TRBV7-8 and TRBJ1-2; D remains unclear. The length of the CDR3 is 14 residues. Germline V gives CDR1 SGHVS, CDR2 FQNEAQ. The germline V and J ends were trimmed by 2 bases and 2 bases, with 9 bases remaining between them. CDR3 loop: CASSLLEINYGYTF. The CDR3 DNA is TGTGCCAGCAGCTTACTGGAAATAAACTATGGCTACACCTTC.

J is TRBJ1-2 and V is TRBV2; D is unclear. The CDR3 covers 13 residues. V lost 6 bases and J 0 bases, leaving 8 bases between the germline ends. The germline V gene has CDR1 SNHLY and CDR2 FYNNEI. CDR3 in DNA: TGTGCCAGCAGCGGCGACGCTAACTATGGCTACACCTTC. Translated, it gives CASSGDANYGYTF.

This clone was counted a single time. This sample also contains other DNA sequences that code for the same CDR3. J is TRBJ2-5 and V is TRBV5-1; D is ambiguous. Per the germline V gene, CDR1 is SGHRS and CDR2 is YFSETQ. CDR3 length equals 13 residues. V was clipped by 4 bases and J by 2 bases, with 9 bases between them. This chain's CDR3 is CASSLLGQETQYF. Written as DNA, the CDR3 is TGCGCCAGCAGCCTCCTGGGTCAAGAGACCCAGTACTTC.

The CDR3 loop reads CASSVSDREGSTEAFF. CDR3 nucleotides: TGTGCCAGCAGCGTTTCGGACAGGGAAGGGAGCACTGAAGCTTTCTTT. This chain uses TRBV9 with TRBJ1-1; 8 bases line up with TRBD1. CDR1 and CDR2 (germline): SGDLS, YYNGEE. The V gene end was trimmed by 2 bases and the J gene end by 4 bases; junction bases not matched to a gene: 10. The CDR3 has 16 amino acids.

The V gene is TRBV18, the J gene TRBJ2-1, with D possibly being TRBD2 (6 bases). CDR1 is KGHSH, CDR2 LQKENI, per germline. V was clipped by 3 bases and J by 2 bases, with 11 bases between them. The CDR3 is 15 residues long. CDR3 in amino acids: CASSPRGNAYNEQFF. DNA of the CDR3: TGTGCCAGCTCACCCCGGGGGAATGCCTACAATGAGCAGTTCTTC.

The J gene is TRBJ2-1, the V gene TRBV5-4; a possible D gene is TRBD2 (6 bases). This CDR3 region has 14 residues. Trimming stripped 1 base from V and 8 bases from J, with 13 bases between. Per the germline V gene, CDR1 is SGHNT and CDR2 is YYREEE (reference sequence). CDR3 amino acids: CASSLSRERDEQFF. The CDR3 region has the DNA TGTGCCAGCAGCTTGAGTCGGGAGCGCGATGAGCAGTTCTTC.

The chain is built from TRBV5-6 and TRBJ1-5; D ambiguous. Trimming shortened V by 0 bases and J by 9 bases, and 13 bases separated the two germline ends. CDR1 SGHDT and CDR2 YYEEEE come from the germline V gene. The CDR3 has 14 residues. The CDR3 loop is CASSLGHTLGPQHF. The CDR3 DNA follows: TGTGCCAGCAGCTTGGGCCATACCCTTGGGCCCCAGCATTTT.

The rearrangement uses TRBV28 and TRBJ1-1; D call uncertain. Germline V gene sequence: CDR1 MDHEN, CDR2 SYDVKM. With 6 bases removed from V and 7 bases from J, the gap between germline ends came to 18 bases. The CDR3 covers 14 residues. The CDR3 protein is CASRPYQVIHEAFF. DNA for the CDR3: TGTGCCAGCAGACCGTATCAGGTGATCCATGAAGCTTTCTTT.